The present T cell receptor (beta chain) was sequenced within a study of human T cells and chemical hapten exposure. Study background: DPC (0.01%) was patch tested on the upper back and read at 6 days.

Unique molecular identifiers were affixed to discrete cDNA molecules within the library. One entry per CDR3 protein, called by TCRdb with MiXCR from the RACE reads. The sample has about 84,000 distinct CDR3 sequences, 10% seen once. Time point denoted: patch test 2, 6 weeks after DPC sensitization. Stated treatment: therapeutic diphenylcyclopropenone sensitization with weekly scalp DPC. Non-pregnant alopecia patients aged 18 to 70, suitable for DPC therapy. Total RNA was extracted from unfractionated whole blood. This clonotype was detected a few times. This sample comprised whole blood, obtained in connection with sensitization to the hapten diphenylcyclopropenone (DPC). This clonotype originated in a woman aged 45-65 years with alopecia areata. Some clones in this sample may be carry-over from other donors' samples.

The CDR3 bases are TGCAGTGCTAGAGCCCTAGCGGGAGCGTTGACAGATACGCAGTATTTT. It encodes CSARALAGALTDTQYF. The chain carries TRBV20-1 and TRBJ2-3, with 10 positions matching TRBD2. J gave up 3 bases and V 1 base, and 7 bases lay outside the gene matches. In germline, CDR1 is DFQATT, CDR2 SNEGSKA (reference sequence). The CDR3 covers 16 residues.